The TCR beta chain described here comes from a study of cytomegalovirus exposure and HLA in healthy donors. CDR1 is KGHSH, CDR2 LQKENI, per germline. The CDR3 runs 14 residues. The V and J ends lost 2 bases and 9 bases respectively, with 14 bases between them. Study observations and caveats: Presence/absence analyses took donor sequencing depth as roughly uniform. Rare sequences made up most TCRs, while some public TCRs were found in many donors.

Primers included in the PCR were 60 Vbeta and 13 Jbeta primers. TCRdb's copy holds only in-frame clones and misses some; the assay was immunoSEQ multiplex PCR. This table holds 150,000 or so clones, 75% to 90% found once. In regard to this clone: Antigen unknown.

The sample was PBMCs. This sequence originates from a woman in her forties or fifties in good health and CMV-seropositive. The V and J genes are TRBV18 and TRBJ1-5, with a tentative D call TRBD1 (5 bases). CDR3 sequence reads: CASSPSGDWMPQHF. CDR3 sequence (DNA): TGTGCCAGCTCACCATCGGGGGACTGGATGCCCCAGCATTTT.